In its sample, the clone carrying this TCR beta chain was seen many times. What it recognizes is unknown. Attachment of unique molecular identifiers to individual cDNA molecules was performed. MiXCR, applied by TCRdb to the 5' RACE reads, yields one record per CDR3 protein. The profile shows 100,000 to 120,000 distinct CDR3 sequences, around 12% of them singletons. These data belong to a study of early T cells in non-severe SARS-CoV-2 infection. Study results and limitations: Anti-spike CD8 specificities were favored by VDJdb matching, whose results missed private and CD4 specificities.

Per the germline V gene, CDR1 is SGHAT and CDR2 is FQNNGV. V lost 5 bases and J 7 bases, leaving 6 bases between the germline ends. The CDR3 is made up of 11 amino acids. The sample here was whole blood, taken at baseline. This clonotype was sampled from an adult who was a healthcare worker with PCR-confirmed SARS-CoV-2 infection or an uninfected control (not recorded which). This chain joins TRBV11-2 and TRBJ1-3, with D unclear. The DNA of the CDR3 is TGTGCCAGCAGCCCCTCGAACACCATATATTTT. It yields the protein CASSPSNTIYF. Combining the CDR3 with reference TRBV11-2 and TRBJ1-3 gives the whole variable domain EAGVAQSPRYKIIEKRQSVAFWCNPISGHATLYWYQQILGQGPKLLIQFQNNGVVDDSQLPKDRFSAERLKGVDSTLKIQPAKLEDSAVYLCASSPSNTIYFGEGSWLTVV.